This T cell receptor (beta chain) was documented in a study of cytomegalovirus exposure and HLA in healthy donors. V lost 8 bases to trimming and J lost 6 bases, with 19 bases between them. This CDR3 is built from 14 residues. The germline CDR1 and CDR2 sequences are MNHNS and SASEGT. PCR primers comprised 60 Vbeta and 13 Jbeta primers. Sequencing used immunoSEQ multiplex PCR; TCRdb keeps in-frame clones, though not all of them. The table records about 170,000 clones, approximately 84% of them present only once. The specimen was PBMCs. This TCR was sampled from a young man in good health and CMV-seropositive. This sequence joins TRBV6-1 and TRBJ1-1; D is possibly TRBD1 (5 bases). The CDR3: CASQGGIWGPEAFF. DNA of the CDR3: TGTGCCAGCCAAGGAGGGATATGGGGCCCTGAAGCTTTCTTT.